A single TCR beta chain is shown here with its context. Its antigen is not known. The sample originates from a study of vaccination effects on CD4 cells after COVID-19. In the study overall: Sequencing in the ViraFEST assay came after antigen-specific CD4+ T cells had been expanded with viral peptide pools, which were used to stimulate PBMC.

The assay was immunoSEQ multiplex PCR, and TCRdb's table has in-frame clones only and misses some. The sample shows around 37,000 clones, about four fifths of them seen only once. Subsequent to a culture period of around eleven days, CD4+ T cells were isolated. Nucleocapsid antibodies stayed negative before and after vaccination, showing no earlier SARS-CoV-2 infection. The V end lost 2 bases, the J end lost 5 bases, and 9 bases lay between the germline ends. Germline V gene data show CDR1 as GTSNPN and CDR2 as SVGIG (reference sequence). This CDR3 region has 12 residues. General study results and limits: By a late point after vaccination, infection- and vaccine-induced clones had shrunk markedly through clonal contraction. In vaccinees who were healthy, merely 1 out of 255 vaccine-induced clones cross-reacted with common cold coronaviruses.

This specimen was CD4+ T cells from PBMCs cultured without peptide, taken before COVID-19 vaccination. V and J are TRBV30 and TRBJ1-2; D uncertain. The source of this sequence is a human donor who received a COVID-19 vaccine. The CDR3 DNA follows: TGTGCCTGGAGTTCTCAAGGGTATGGCTACACCTTC. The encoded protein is CAWSSQGYGYTF.